These T cell receptor beta chains were read from a single sample in a study of identical twins. A single record per CDR3 protein comes from TCRdb applying MiXCR to the 5' RACE reads. The table has hundreds of thousands of distinct CDR3 sequences, less than 7% seen once. Specimen: naive T cells sorted from blood. These receptors were collected from a man younger than 35 in good health. The CDR3 runs from the conserved cysteine through the conserved F or W. A D gene is named only where the DNA matches it firmly. Expanded clones are given a class, and other clones once, few, many or no size at all.

J gene	clone size	V gene	D gene	CDR3 DNA	CDR3 protein
TRBJ2-1	few	TRBV6-5	TRBD2	TGTGCCAGCAGTTACTCGGTAGCGGGCAATGAGCAGTTCTTC	CASSYSVAGNEQFF
TRBJ1-4	many	TRBV29-1	.	TGCAGCGTTGTTGGACATCCTTCGACTAATGAAAAACTGTTTTTT	CSVVGHPSTNEKLFF
TRBJ2-5	few	TRBV20-1	TRBD1	TGCAGTGCCGGAGGACAGGGCCCAGAGACCCAGTACTTC	CSAGGQGPETQYF
TRBJ2-5	few	TRBV25-1	.	TGTGCCAGCAGTGACTTTGGACAGAACGAAGAGACCCAGTACTTC	CASSDFGQNEETQYF
TRBJ2-3	once	TRBV5-1	TRBD2	TGCGCCAGCAGCTTTCTCGCTAGCGGGGGCACAGATACGCAGTATTTT	CASSFLASGGTDTQYF
TRBJ2-7	.	TRBV12-3/TRBV12-4	.	TGTGCCAGCACCACCATTGAGAGGGGTGAGCAGTACTTC	CASTTIERGEQYF
TRBJ1-1	many	TRBV5-1	.	TGCGCCAGCAGCCACAACGGGGGTGGAACTGAAGCTTTCTTT	CASSHNGGGTEAFF
TRBJ2-4	few	TRBV11-2	.	TGTGCCAGCAGCCTCGGACTTAAAAACATTCAGTACTTC	CASSLGLKNIQYF
TRBJ2-1	few	TRBV6-2/TRBV6-3	.	TGTGCCAGCAGCCCGGGACAAGCTATATTCGGTGAGCAGTTCTTC	CASSPGQAIFGEQFF
TRBJ1-3	few	TRBV10-1	.	TGCGCCAGCAGTGAGGTCGCTGGGACTGCGGGAAACACCATATATTTT	CASSEVAGTAGNTIYF
TRBJ2-3	many	TRBV5-6	.	TGTGCCAGCAGCTTGGTGGGCACGGGGAGCACAGATACGCAGTATTTT	CASSLVGTGSTDTQYF
TRBJ1-1	few	TRBV20-1	TRBD1	TGCAGTGCTTACGGACAGGCGAACACTGAAGCTTTCTTT	CSAYGQANTEAFF
TRBJ2-3	many	TRBV3-1	.	TGTGCCAGCAGCCAAGATATCGTGGGAGATACGCAGTATTTT	CASSQDIVGDTQYF
TRBJ1-2	many	TRBV4-1	.	TGCGCCAGCAGCCCCGACGGGGGGCTCAACTATGGCTACACCTTC	CASSPDGGLNYGYTF
TRBJ2-3	.	TRBV29-1	TRBD2	TGCAGCGTTAAACAACTGAGGGCTAGCGGGAGAGGGACAGATACGCAGTATTTT	CSVKQLRASGRGTDTQYF
TRBJ1-2	many	TRBV7-2	TRBD1	TGTGCCAGCACCCCCGGGACAGCGATTAACTATGGCTACACCTTC	CASTPGTAINYGYTF
TRBJ2-6	.	TRBV27	.	TGTGCCAGCAGTTTTTTCCCCTCTGGGGCCAACGTCCTGACTTTC	CASSFFPSGANVLTF
TRBJ2-1	many	TRBV15	TRBD2	TGTGCCACCAGCAGAATTAGCGGGAGGGCCAATGAGCAGTTCTTC	CATSRISGRANEQFF
TRBJ2-7	.	TRBV7-2	TRBD1	TGTGCCAGCAGCTTAGCACAGGGGGCGAGGCGGCAGTACTTC	CASSLAQGARRQYF
TRBJ2-1	few	TRBV4-3	.	TGCGCCAGCAGCCAAGAGCGGGACCTGGATGAGCAGTTCTTC	CASSQERDLDEQFF
TRBJ2-3	.	TRBV7-3	.	TGTGCCAGCAGCTTAACGGTTTCACCCACGGGGCAGTATTTT	CASSLTVSPTGQYF
TRBJ2-7	.	TRBV12-3/TRBV12-4	TRBD1	TGTGCCAGCAGTCCGCCGGGACAGTGGGTCGAGCAGTACTTC	CASSPPGQWVEQYF
TRBJ2-7	few	TRBV28	.	TGTGCCAGCAGTTTATTGACCCCCCCCTACGAGCAGTACTTC	CASSLLTPPYEQYF
TRBJ2-1	.	TRBV25-1	.	TGTGCCAGCAGTGAGTGGGCTCAATCCTACAATGAGCAGTTCTTC	CASSEWAQSYNEQFF
TRBJ2-2	.	TRBV14	.	TGTGCCAGCAGCCAAGATGTTACAGGACCAGGCACCGGGGAGCTGTTTTTT	CASSQDVTGPGTGELFF
TRBJ1-1	many	TRBV15	.	TGTGCCACCAGCAGAGATCTCCCAGGCTTGGCTGAAGCTTTCTTT	CATSRDLPGLAEAFF
TRBJ2-1	.	TRBV12-3/TRBV12-4	TRBD2	TGTGCCAGCAGCACCTCGACTAGCGGGAATTACAATGAGCAGTTCTTC	CASSTSTSGNYNEQFF
TRBJ2-3	many	TRBV29-1	.	TGCAGCGCCTCAGGAACCAATGGTGGCACAGATACGCAGTATTTT	CSASGTNGGTDTQYF
TRBJ2-1	.	TRBV4-2	TRBD2	TGTGCCAGCAGCAAGACCTTTAGCGGGAGAGGGTCTTACAATGAGCAGTTCTTC	CASSKTFSGRGSYNEQFF
TRBJ1-2	.	TRBV3-1	.	TGTGCCAGCAGCCAAGACAGCCTGATCGCTAACTATGGCTACACCTTC	CASSQDSLIANYGYTF
TRBJ2-6	many	TRBV6-1	.	TGTGCCAGCAGGGATTCAAGGTCTGGGGCCAACGTCCTGACTTTC	CASRDSRSGANVLTF
TRBJ2-3	many	TRBV6-1	.	TGTGCCAGCGGGGGAGAGACGGGAGTCGCAGATACGCAGTATTTT	CASGGETGVADTQYF
TRBJ1-1	many	TRBV7-9	.	TGTGCCAGCAGCACCGAGGGCAGCCTGAACACTGAAGCTTTCTTT	CASSTEGSLNTEAFF
TRBJ1-5	many	TRBV10-3	.	TGTGCCATCAGTTCCTTGGACAGCCATCAGCCCCAGCATTTT	CAISSLDSHQPQHF
TRBJ1-1	.	TRBV12-3/TRBV12-4	.	TGTGCCAGCAGCTGGGAGGGGACCGGCCTGGAGGTTGAAGCTTTCTTT	CASSWEGTGLEVEAFF
TRBJ2-1	many	TRBV18	.	TGTGCCAGCTCACCCCGGGCCAGGTCCACGCACAATGAGCAGTTCTTC	CASSPRARSTHNEQFF
TRBJ1-2	few	TRBV14	TRBD1	TGTGCCAGCAGCCACTCGGGACAGGGGCTCTTTGGCTACACCTTC	CASSHSGQGLFGYTF
TRBJ2-2	many	TRBV5-1	TRBD2	TGCGCCAGCAGCTTAGCGGGGCTATCAACTGACACCGGGGAGCTGTTTTTT	CASSLAGLSTDTGELFF
TRBJ2-2	.	TRBV10-2	.	TGCGCCAGCAGTGGGGGGTGGGGAAAGAGAACCGGGGAGCTGTTTTTT	CASSGGWGKRTGELFF